Listed here are 4 T cell receptor beta chains from one sample, sequenced in a study of blood T cell repertoires in COVID-19 (dated by TCRdb to the early 2020s). The library was obtained by the immunoSEQ multiplex PCR assay. Held by TCRdb, this immuneACCESS table contains in-frame sequences only and omits some clones. Under half of the omission traces to an unresolved V gene where checked; the cause of the rest is unknown. The sample yields over 200,000 clones; around 88% were counted once. The top ten constitute 5.7% of the sample. The sample comprised peripheral blood. These receptors were taken from a man aged 80 or over with acute or convalescent COVID-19.

This clone was detected once. This rearrangement joins TRBV7-2 to TRBJ2-5; 9 bases are shared with TRBD2. The CDR3 contains 16 residues. Germline values: CDR1 SGHTA, CDR2 FQGNSA. Unmatched junction bases numbered 3, after V lost 0 bases and J lost 1 base. The CDR3 sequence is CASSLAVTSGQETQYF. The CDR3 DNA sequence: TGTGCCAGCAGCTTAGCGGTGACTAGCGGCCAAGAGACCCAGTACTTC.

This clone has more than one count but fewer than ten. V is TRBV4-1 and J is TRBJ2-1; D is possibly TRBD2 (6 bases). The CDR3 runs 17 residues. Trimming took 1 base from V and 3 from J, leaving 16 bases between them. Germline loops: CDR1 MGHRA, CDR2 YSYEKL. CDR3 in DNA: TGCGCCAGCAGCCAAGTAGGTGGTGGGAGGATCTACAATGAGCAGTTCTTC. Translating gives CASSQVGGGRIYNEQFF.

The J gene is TRBJ1-2, the V gene TRBV30, with D tentatively TRBD1 (5 bases). Trimming pared 0 bases from V and 3 bases from J, leaving 11 bases between. CDR1 is GTSNPN, CDR2 SVGIG, per germline (reference sequence). This CDR3 has 14 amino acids. The CDR3 sequence is CAWSVGRGDYGYTF. CDR3 in DNA: TGTGCCTGGAGTGTAGGGCGGGGGGACTATGGCTACACCTTC.

The V call is TRBV9, the J call TRBJ2-2; 13 bases agree with TRBD2. From germline, CDR1 is SGDLS and CDR2 YYNGEE. The CDR3 length is 18 residues. V dropped 4 bases and J dropped 0; count of bases not matched to a gene: 6. The CDR3 region has the DNA TGTGCCAGCAGCTTACTGGGACTAGCGGGAACGAACACCGGGGAGCTGTTTTTT. Its protein product is CASSLLGLAGTNTGELFF.